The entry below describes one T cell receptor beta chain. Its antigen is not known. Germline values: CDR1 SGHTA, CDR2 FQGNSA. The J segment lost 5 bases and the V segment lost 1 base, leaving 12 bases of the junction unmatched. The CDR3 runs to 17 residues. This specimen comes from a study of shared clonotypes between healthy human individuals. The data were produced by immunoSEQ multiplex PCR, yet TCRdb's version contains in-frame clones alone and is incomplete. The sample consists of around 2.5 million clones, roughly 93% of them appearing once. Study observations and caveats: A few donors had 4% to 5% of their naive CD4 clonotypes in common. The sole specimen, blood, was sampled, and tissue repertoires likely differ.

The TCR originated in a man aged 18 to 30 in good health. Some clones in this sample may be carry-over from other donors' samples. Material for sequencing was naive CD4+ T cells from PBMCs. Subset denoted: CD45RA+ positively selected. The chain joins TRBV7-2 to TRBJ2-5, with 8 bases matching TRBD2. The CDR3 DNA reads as TGTGCCAGCAGCTTAGGCCGGGGGGGAGGTAGTTGGGAGACCCAGTACTTC. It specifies CASSLGRGGGSWETQYF.